The entry that follows covers one T cell receptor beta chain sequence. This record belongs to a study of control samples from healthy donors and cancer patients. Trimming at V came to 0 bases and at J to 2 bases, leaving 5 bases not matched to a gene. This CDR3 has 17 residues. Germline loops: CDR1 LGHNA, CDR2 YSLEER. The method was immunoSEQ multiplex PCR; TCRdb's version includes in-frame clones alone and lacks a portion of them. The data contain some 97,000 clones, roughly 87% of them singletons. Sequencing was done on a sample of blood. The source is a woman aged 45-65 years in good health. V and J are TRBV4-3 and TRBJ1-3; 9 nucleotides line up with TRBD1. Here the CDR3 reads CASSQEPGQGTGNTIYF. CDR3 DNA: TGCGCCAGCAGCCAAGAGCCGGGACAGGGAACTGGAAACACCATATATTTT.